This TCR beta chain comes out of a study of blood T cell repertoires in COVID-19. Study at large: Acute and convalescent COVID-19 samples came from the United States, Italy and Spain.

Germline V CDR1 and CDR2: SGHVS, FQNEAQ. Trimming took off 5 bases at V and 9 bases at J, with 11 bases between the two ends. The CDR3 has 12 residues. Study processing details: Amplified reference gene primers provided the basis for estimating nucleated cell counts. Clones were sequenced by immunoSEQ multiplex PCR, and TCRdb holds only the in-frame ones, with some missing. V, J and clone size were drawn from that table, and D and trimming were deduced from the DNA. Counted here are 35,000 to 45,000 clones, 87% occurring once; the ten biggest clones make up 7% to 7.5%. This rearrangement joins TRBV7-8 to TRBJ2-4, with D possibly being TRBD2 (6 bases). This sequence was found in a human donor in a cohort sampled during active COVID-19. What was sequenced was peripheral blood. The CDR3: CASSPLGLIQYF. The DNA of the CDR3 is TGTGCCAGCAGCCCCCTGGGACTCATTCAGTACTTC. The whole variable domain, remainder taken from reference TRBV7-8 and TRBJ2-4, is GAGVSQSPRYKVAKRGQDVALRCDPISGHVSLFWYQQALGQGPEFLTYFQNEAQLDKSGLPSDRFFAERPEGSVSTLKIQRTQQEDSAVYLCASSPLGLIQYFGAGTRLSVL.